Here is one TCR beta chain with its context. What it binds is unknown. Survey-level immunoSEQ v3.0 assays were run. This table comes from immunoSEQ multiplex PCR, and its TCRdb copy is limited to in-frame clones, with some not included. This repertoire shows over 15,000 clones, roughly 94% found once; its top ten account for around 4.6%. The sample belongs to a study of long-term antiretroviral therapy in people with HIV. Study-wide results and limits: Regardless of time point, clones expanded before ART dominated the repertoire. The study collected no data on ART adherence, viral resistance or therapy changes.

Participants with HIV, all of them, were treated in the United States. V was cut by 1 base and J by 7 bases, with 8 bases left in between. CDR3 length: 13 residues. Germline V lookup: CDR1 SEHNR, CDR2 FQNEAQ (reference sequence). The chain has TRBV7-9 and TRBJ1-5; D might be TRBD1 (5 bases). The sequence came from a woman aged 45-65 years with HIV. Specimen: unsorted PBMCs, collected roughly 6.8 years after starting antiretroviral therapy. The CDR3 loop is CASSLVQGQPQHF. CDR3 in DNA: TGTGCCAGCAGCTTAGTTCAGGGACAGCCCCAGCATTTT.